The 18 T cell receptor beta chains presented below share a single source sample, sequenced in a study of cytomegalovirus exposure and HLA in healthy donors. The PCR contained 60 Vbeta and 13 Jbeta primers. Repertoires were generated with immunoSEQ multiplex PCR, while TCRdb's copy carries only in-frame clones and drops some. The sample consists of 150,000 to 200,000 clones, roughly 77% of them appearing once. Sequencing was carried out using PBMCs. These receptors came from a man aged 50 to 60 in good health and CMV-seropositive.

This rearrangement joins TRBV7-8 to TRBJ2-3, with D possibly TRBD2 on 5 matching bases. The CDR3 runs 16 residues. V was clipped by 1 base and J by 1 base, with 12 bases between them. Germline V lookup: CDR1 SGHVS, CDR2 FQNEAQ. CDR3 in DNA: TGTGCCAGCAGCTTAGATAGCGCTTTTGGCACAGATACGCAGTATTTT. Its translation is CASSLDSAFGTDTQYF.

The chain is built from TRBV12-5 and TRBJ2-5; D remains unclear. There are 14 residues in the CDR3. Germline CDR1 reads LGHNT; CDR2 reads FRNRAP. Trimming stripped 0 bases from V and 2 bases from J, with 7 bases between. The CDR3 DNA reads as TGTGCTAGTGGTTTGGTACCTAATCAAGAGACCCAGTACTTC. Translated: CASGLVPNQETQYF.

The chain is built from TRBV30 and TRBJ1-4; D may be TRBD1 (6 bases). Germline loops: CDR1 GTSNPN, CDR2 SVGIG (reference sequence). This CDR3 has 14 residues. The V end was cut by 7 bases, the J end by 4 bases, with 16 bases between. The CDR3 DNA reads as TGTGCCTATAGGAGGACAGCCAATAATGAAAAACTGTTTTTT. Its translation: CAYRRTANNEKLFF.

This CDR3 is CASSGVDRWETQYF. The CDR3, as DNA: TGTGCCAGCAGTGGGGTGGACAGATGGGAGACCCAGTACTTC. The genes are TRBV25-1 and TRBJ2-5; perhaps TRBD1 as D (6 bases). The V and J ends lost 4 bases and 5 bases respectively, with 14 bases between them. The germline CDR1 and CDR2 sequences are MGHDK and SYGVNS. This CDR3 spans 14 amino acids.

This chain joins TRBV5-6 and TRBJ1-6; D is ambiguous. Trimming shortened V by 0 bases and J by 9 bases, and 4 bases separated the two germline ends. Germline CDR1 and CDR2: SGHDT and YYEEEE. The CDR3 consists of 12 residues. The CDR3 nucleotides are TGTGCCAGCAGCTTGGCAATTTCACCCCTCCACTTT. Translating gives CASSLAISPLHF.

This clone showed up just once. For the CDR3, the DNA is TGTGCCAGCAGTCGGTTTGGGGCAGGGAACCAGCCCCAGCATTTT. It encodes CASSRFGAGNQPQHF. The chain joins TRBV7-2 to TRBJ1-5; D possibly corresponds to TRBD1 (5 bases). V lost 6 bases to trimming and J lost 7 bases, with 19 bases between them. CDR3 length: 15 residues. Germline V gene lookup returns CDR1 SGHTA and CDR2 FQGNSA. Combining the CDR3 with reference TRBV7-2 and TRBJ1-5 gives the whole variable domain GAGVSQSPSNKVTEKGKDVELRCDPISGHTALYWYRQSLGQGLEFLIYFQGNSAPDKSGLPSDRFSAERTGGSVSTLTIQRTQQEDSAVYLCASSRFGAGNQPQHFGDGTRLSIL.

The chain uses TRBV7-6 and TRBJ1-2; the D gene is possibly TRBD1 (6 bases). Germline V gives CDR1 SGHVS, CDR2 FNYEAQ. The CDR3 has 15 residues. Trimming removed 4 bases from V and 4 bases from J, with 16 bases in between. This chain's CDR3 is CASSSRRGLGYGYTF. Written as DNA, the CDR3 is TGTGCCAGCAGCTCCCGGCGGGGGCTGGGCTATGGCTACACCTTC. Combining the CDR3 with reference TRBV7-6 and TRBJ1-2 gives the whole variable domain GAGVSQSPRYKVTKRGQDVALRCDPISGHVSLYWYRQALGQGPEFLTYFNYEAQQDKSGLPNDRFSAERPEGSISTLTIQRTEQRDSAMYRCASSSRRGLGYGYTFGSGTRLTVV.

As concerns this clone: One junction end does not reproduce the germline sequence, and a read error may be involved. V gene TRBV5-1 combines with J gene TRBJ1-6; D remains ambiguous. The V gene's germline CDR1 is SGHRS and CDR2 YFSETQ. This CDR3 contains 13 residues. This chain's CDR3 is CASSLSEESPLHF. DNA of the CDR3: TGCGCCAGCAGCTTGAGTGAAGAGTCACCTCTCCACTTT. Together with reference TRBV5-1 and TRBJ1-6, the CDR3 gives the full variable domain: KAGVTQTPRYLIKTRGQQVTLSCSPISGHRSVSWYQQTPGQGLQFLFEYFSETQRNKGNFPGRFSGRQFSNSRSEMNVSTLELGDSALYLCASSLSEESPLHFGNGTRLTVT.

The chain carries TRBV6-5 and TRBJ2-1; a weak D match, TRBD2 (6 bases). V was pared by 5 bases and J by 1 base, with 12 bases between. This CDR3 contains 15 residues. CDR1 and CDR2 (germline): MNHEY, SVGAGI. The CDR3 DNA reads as TGTGCCAGCAGTCAAGACGCGGGATCCTACAATGAGCAGTTCTTC. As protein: CASSQDAGSYNEQFF.

CDR3 sequence: CASSYALGADEKLFF. The CDR3 coding sequence is TGTGCCAGCAGTTACGCTCTGGGGGCCGATGAAAAACTGTTTTTT. The rearrangement joins TRBV6-5 to TRBJ1-4; TRBD1 is a possible D gene (6 bases). The V end lost 2 bases, the J end lost 6 bases, and 13 bases lay between the germline ends. This CDR3 has 15 amino acids. Germline-derived CDR1 and CDR2 are MNHEY and SVGAGI.

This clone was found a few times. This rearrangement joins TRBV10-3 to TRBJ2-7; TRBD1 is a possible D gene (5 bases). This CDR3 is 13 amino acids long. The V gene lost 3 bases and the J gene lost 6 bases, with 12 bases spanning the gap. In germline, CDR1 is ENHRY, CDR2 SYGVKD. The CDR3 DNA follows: TGTGCCATCAGTGAATGGGGCGGAAGCGAGCAGTACTTC. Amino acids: CAISEWGGSEQYF.

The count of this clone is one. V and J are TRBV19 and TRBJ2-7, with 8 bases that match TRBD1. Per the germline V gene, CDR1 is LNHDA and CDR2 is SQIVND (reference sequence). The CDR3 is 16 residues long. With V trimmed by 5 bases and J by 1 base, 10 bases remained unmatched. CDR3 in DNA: TGTGCCAGTAGTGTCTCAGGGGGCCTTGCGTCCTACGAGCAGTACTTC. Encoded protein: CASSVSGGLASYEQYF.

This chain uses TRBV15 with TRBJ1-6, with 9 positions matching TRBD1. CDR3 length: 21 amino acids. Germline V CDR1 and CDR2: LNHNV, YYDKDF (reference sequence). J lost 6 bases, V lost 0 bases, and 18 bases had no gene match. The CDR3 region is CATSRDFSLGTGGAGNSPLHF. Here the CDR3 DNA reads TGTGCCACCAGCAGAGATTTCTCGTTAGGTACAGGGGGCGCTGGTAATTCACCCCTCCACTTT.

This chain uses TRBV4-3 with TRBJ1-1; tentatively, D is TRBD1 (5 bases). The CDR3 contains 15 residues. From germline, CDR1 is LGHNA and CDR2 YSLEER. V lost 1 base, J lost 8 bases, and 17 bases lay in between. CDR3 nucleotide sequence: TGCGCCAGCAGCCAAGGATATCTCGGGGGTTACGAAGCTTTCTTT. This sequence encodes CASSQGYLGGYEAFF.

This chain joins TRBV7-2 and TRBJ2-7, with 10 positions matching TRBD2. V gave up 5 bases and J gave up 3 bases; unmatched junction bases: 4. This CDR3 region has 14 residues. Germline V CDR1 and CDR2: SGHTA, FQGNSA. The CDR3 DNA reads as TGTGCCAGCAGCATTCAGCGGGGGGGCTACGAGCAGTACTTC. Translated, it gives CASSIQRGGYEQYF.

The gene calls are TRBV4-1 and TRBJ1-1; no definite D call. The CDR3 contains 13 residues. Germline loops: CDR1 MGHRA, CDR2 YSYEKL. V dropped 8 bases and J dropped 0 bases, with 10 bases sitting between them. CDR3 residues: CASRAIMNTEAFF. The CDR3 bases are TGCGCCAGCCGAGCGATCATGAACACTGAAGCTTTCTTT.

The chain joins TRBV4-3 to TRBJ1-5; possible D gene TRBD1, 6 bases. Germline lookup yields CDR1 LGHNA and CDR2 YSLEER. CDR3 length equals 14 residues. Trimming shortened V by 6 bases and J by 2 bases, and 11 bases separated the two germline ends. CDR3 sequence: CASSLAGGNQPQHF. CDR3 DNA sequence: TGCGCCAGCAGTCTAGCAGGGGGCAATCAGCCCCAGCATTTT.

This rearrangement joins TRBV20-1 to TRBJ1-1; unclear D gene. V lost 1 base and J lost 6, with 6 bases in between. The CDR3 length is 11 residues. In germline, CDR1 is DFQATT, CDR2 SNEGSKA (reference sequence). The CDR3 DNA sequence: TGCAGTGCTAGAGCTACCGCTGAAGCTTTCTTT. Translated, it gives CSARATAEAFF.